Listed below are T cell receptor beta chains from one sample, sequenced in a study of identical twins. TCRdb reprocessed the 5' RACE reads via MiXCR and lists one record per CDR3 protein. The sample lists a few hundred thousand distinct CDR3 sequences; less than 20% were seen once. The specimen was naive T cells sorted from blood. All receptors come from a man aged 45-60 years in good health. The CDR3 runs from the conserved cysteine through the conserved F or W. The D gene is left open where the match is weak. A clone size is listed for some rows: how often the clone was seen (once, few, many), or a class if it is expanded.

cdr3_aa,cdr3_nt,v_call,clone_size,d_call,j_call
CASSEQSPRGSNQPQHF,TGTGCCAGCAGTGAACAAAGCCCCAGGGGGAGCAATCAGCCCCAGCATTTT,TRBV25-1,-,TRBD1,TRBJ1-5
CSVLNNYGYTF,TGCAGCGTTCTGAATAACTATGGCTACACCTTC,TRBV29-1,-,-,TRBJ1-2
CSANRGELRTDTQYF,TGCAGTGCGAATCGGGGGGAGTTAAGAACAGATACGCAGTATTTT,TRBV20-1,few,TRBD2,TRBJ2-3
CASRSTNEKLFF,TGTGCCAGCAGGTCAACTAATGAAAAACTGTTTTTT,TRBV28,many,-,TRBJ1-4
CASSQDRGLYGYTF,TGTGCCAGCAGCCAAGACAGGGGCCTCTATGGCTACACCTTC,TRBV4-2,few,-,TRBJ1-2
CASTLISTERPYEQYF,TGTGCCAGCACCCTAATCTCGACAGAGAGACCCTACGAGCAGTACTTC,TRBV6-2/TRBV6-3,-,-,TRBJ2-7
CSARDRGRALSEQYF,TGCAGTGCTAGAGATCGGGGGAGGGCCCTATCCGAGCAGTACTTC,TRBV20-1,few,TRBD2,TRBJ2-7
CASSVWGDTYEQYF,TGTGCCAGCAGCGTCTGGGGCGATACCTACGAGCAGTACTTC,TRBV7-9,-,-,TRBJ2-7
CATSRASWTGGIMAQHF,TGTGCCACCAGCAGAGCCTCCTGGACAGGGGGCATAATGGCCCAGCATTTT,TRBV15,-,TRBD1,TRBJ1-5
CASSPYSTGDSNQPQHF,TGCGCCAGCAGCCCTTACTCGACAGGGGATAGCAATCAGCCCCAGCATTTT,TRBV4-3,-,TRBD1,TRBJ1-5
CASRTGLNYGYTF,TGTGCCAGCAGGACGGGCCTTAACTATGGCTACACCTTC,TRBV4-2,many,-,TRBJ1-2
CASSLAYSFYEQYF,TGTGCCAGCAGCTTAGCGTACTCTTTCTACGAGCAGTACTTC,TRBV7-2,few,-,TRBJ2-7
CSGQRYNEQFF,TGCAGCGGTCAGAGATACAATGAGCAGTTCTTC,TRBV29-1,-,-,TRBJ2-1
CASSLAGVKDGYTF,TGTGCCAGCAGTTTAGCCGGGGTTAAGGATGGCTACACCTTC,TRBV12-3/TRBV12-4,few,-,TRBJ1-2
CASTQLDLSREAFF,TGTGCCAGCACTCAACTCGACCTATCTCGTGAAGCTTTCTTT,TRBV6-2/TRBV6-3,-,-,TRBJ1-1
CASSLGPSGGTDTQYF,TGTGCCAGCAGCTTAGGGCCTAGTGGGGGCACAGATACGCAGTATTTT,TRBV7-2,many,-,TRBJ2-3
CASSRSGQQSTDTQYF,TGCGCCAGCAGTCGTTCCGGACAGCAAAGTACAGATACGCAGTATTTT,TRBV5-1,many,-,TRBJ2-3
CSASLGLEAFF,TGCAGTGCTAGTCTTGGGTTAGAAGCTTTCTTT,TRBV20-1,many,-,TRBJ1-1
CASSLLAGASYNEQFF,TGTGCCAGCAGTCTACTAGCGGGGGCCTCATACAATGAGCAGTTCTTC,TRBV6-4,many,TRBD2,TRBJ2-1
CASSVGAGVGDEQFF,TGTGCCAGCAGCGTAGGAGCGGGAGTGGGGGATGAGCAGTTCTTC,TRBV9,many,TRBD2,TRBJ2-1
CASSFFASQTRSGANVLTF,TGCGCCAGCAGCTTCTTTGCCTCACAGACCCGCTCTGGGGCCAACGTCCTGACTTTC,TRBV5-1,-,-,TRBJ2-6
CAISSGTVTYEQYF,TGTGCCATCAGTTCCGGGACAGTTACCTACGAGCAGTACTTC,TRBV10-3,-,TRBD1,TRBJ2-7
CAISLGGGAVGNEQFF,TGTGCCATCAGTCTGGGCGGGGGGGCCGTTGGCAATGAGCAGTTCTTC,TRBV10-3,many,TRBD2,TRBJ2-1
CASSQEIVGNTIYF,TGCGCCAGCAGCCAAGAGATAGTTGGAAACACCATATATTTT,TRBV4-3,-,-,TRBJ1-3
CASSPTPGGYGYTF,TGTGCCAGCAGCCCTACCCCCGGGGGGTATGGCTACACCTTC,TRBV12-3/TRBV12-4,many,-,TRBJ1-2
CSARGGQEDRVNEKLFF,TGCAGTGCTAGAGGAGGACAGGAGGATAGGGTAAATGAAAAACTGTTTTTT,TRBV20-1,-,TRBD1,TRBJ1-4
CASSYLRTGFYNEQFF,TGTGCCAGCAGTTACCTTAGGACAGGATTCTACAATGAGCAGTTCTTC,TRBV6-5,few,TRBD1,TRBJ2-1
CASSQGPGQEYGYTF,TGCGCCAGCAGCCAAGGTCCGGGACAGGAATATGGCTACACCTTC,TRBV4-1,-,TRBD1,TRBJ1-2
CASSLVMNTEAFF,TGTGCCAGCAGTTTGGTGATGAACACTGAAGCTTTCTTT,TRBV28,-,-,TRBJ1-1
CSGEGLTRTDTQYF,TGCAGTGGAGAGGGACTGACACGCACAGATACGCAGTATTTT,TRBV20-1,many,-,TRBJ2-3
CATSDFMNTEAFF,TGTGCCACCAGTGACTTCATGAACACTGAAGCTTTCTTT,TRBV24-1,-,-,TRBJ1-1
CASSYSGPGPYEQYF,TGTGCCAGCAGTTACAGCGGCCCAGGACCTTACGAGCAGTACTTC,TRBV6-5,-,-,TRBJ2-7
CASSYGGTSETGELFF,TGTGCCAGCAGTTATGGAGGTACCAGCGAAACCGGGGAGCTGTTTTTT,TRBV6-2/TRBV6-3,-,-,TRBJ2-2
CASSLATGSGNTIYF,TGTGCCAGCAGTCTTGCAACAGGGTCTGGAAACACCATATATTTT,TRBV6-1,few,-,TRBJ1-3
CATSRGTETYEQYF,TGTGCCACCAGCAGAGGTACAGAAACCTACGAGCAGTACTTC,TRBV15,-,-,TRBJ2-7
CSVEDLFGGNEQFF,TGCAGCGTTGAAGATCTGTTCGGGGGCAATGAGCAGTTCTTC,TRBV29-1,-,-,TRBJ2-1
CASSPDYRLHGGAQYF,TGTGCCAGCAGCCCCGACTACCGACTGCACGGGGGGGCCCAGTACTTC,TRBV4-2,-,TRBD2,TRBJ2-5
CASSLGTVETQYF,TGTGCCAGCAGTTTAGGGACGGTGGAGACCCAGTACTTC,TRBV12-3/TRBV12-4,many,-,TRBJ2-5
CASSQVWRGAGNSPLHF,TGCGCCAGCAGCCAAGTGTGGCGAGGGGCGGGTAATTCACCCCTCCACTTT,TRBV4-3,-,-,TRBJ1-6
CASSQSRADTQYF,TGTGCCAGCTCACAATCGAGGGCAGATACGCAGTATTTT,TRBV18,-,-,TRBJ2-3
CASSSSTGTKNYNEQFF,TGTGCCAGCAGCTCATCGACAGGGACGAAAAACTACAATGAGCAGTTCTTC,TRBV7-6,-,TRBD1,TRBJ2-1
CASSDGTSGRILETQYF,TGTGCCAGCAGTGACGGGACTAGCGGGAGAATATTGGAGACCCAGTACTTC,TRBV6-1,-,TRBD2,TRBJ2-5
CATSRSRGGYEQYF,TGTGCCACCAGCAGGTCTCGAGGCGGGTACGAGCAGTACTTC,TRBV15,-,-,TRBJ2-7
CASSNPQRSDTQYF,TGTGCCAGCAGCAATCCTCAGCGATCAGATACGCAGTATTTT,TRBV7-2,few,-,TRBJ2-3
CASSYWGQDTQYF,TGTGCCAGCAGTTATTGGGGCCAAGATACGCAGTATTTT,TRBV12-3/TRBV12-4,many,-,TRBJ2-3
CAWSTGFAGGPEDTQYF,TGTGCCTGGAGCACGGGGTTTGCGGGAGGGCCTGAAGATACGCAGTATTTT,TRBV30,-,TRBD2,TRBJ2-3
CASSQEKAAVNTEAFF,TGCGCCAGCAGCCAAGAAAAAGCGGCGGTGAACACTGAAGCTTTCTTT,TRBV4-1,-,-,TRBJ1-1
CASSLVTGYGYTF,TGTGCCAGCAGCTTAGTCACGGGGTATGGCTACACCTTC,TRBV7-2,few,-,TRBJ1-2
CASSSGWTGELFF,TGTGCCAGCAGCTCTGGTTGGACCGGGGAGCTGTTTTTT,TRBV28,few,-,TRBJ2-2
CASSLGGGPENEQFF,TGTGCCAGCAGTTTAGGGGGAGGGCCCGAGAATGAGCAGTTCTTC,TRBV27,few,TRBD2,TRBJ2-1
CSARDVSSGVGYEQYF,TGCAGTGCTAGAGATGTTTCTAGCGGCGTCGGCTACGAGCAGTACTTC,TRBV20-1,few,TRBD2,TRBJ2-7
CASSQELAGVPAPGNEQFF,TGTGCCAGCAGCCAAGAGCTAGCGGGAGTGCCTGCCCCGGGCAATGAGCAGTTCTTC,TRBV4-2,-,TRBD2,TRBJ2-1
CASTQTGTSYYEQYF,TGTGCCAGCACCCAAACCGGGACTAGCTACTACGAGCAGTACTTC,TRBV6-1,few,TRBD2,TRBJ2-7
CASRSYTDTQYF,TGTGCCAGCAGGTCATACACAGATACGCAGTATTTT,TRBV2,many,-,TRBJ2-3
CASSPAGVGKTGELFF,TGTGCCAGCAGCCCCGCCGGAGTGGGGAAAACCGGGGAGCTGTTTTTT,TRBV7-9,many,-,TRBJ2-2
CASSKQTGTSGGATDTQYF,TGTGCCAGCAGCAAACAGACCGGGACTAGCGGGGGGGCGACAGATACGCAGTATTTT,TRBV11-2,few,TRBD2,TRBJ2-3
CASSLERGREQFF,TGCGCCAGCAGCTTGGAAAGAGGGCGGGAGCAGTTCTTC,TRBV5-1,few,-,TRBJ2-1